What follows is one T cell receptor beta chain and its context. These data originate in a study of blood T cell repertoires in COVID-19. Study background: COVID-19 samples from acute and convalescent phases originated in the United States, Italy and Spain. PBMCs, B-cell-depleted T cells, or T cells were the source of the cDNA or gDNA that made up the material.

This CDR3 comprises 13 residues. V was shortened by 5 bases and J by 5 bases, with 14 bases between the two germline ends. Germline values: CDR1 SGHTS, CDR2 YDEGEE. Original analysis: Amplification of reference gene primers provided the estimated nucleated cell counts. The data were produced by immunoSEQ multiplex PCR, yet TCRdb's version contains in-frame clones alone and is incomplete. V and J calls plus clone size are reproduced from that table; the DNA served to infer D and trimming. This table holds 370,000 or so clones, roughly 77% found once. The sequencing input was peripheral blood. The sequence came from a human donor with acute or convalescent COVID-19. The donor label of this sample is uncertain. This chain connects TRBV5-8 to TRBJ2-7; weak D call: TRBD1 (5 bases). The CDR3 DNA reads as TGTGCCAGCAGGCCAACTGGACAACACGAGCAGTACTTC. It encodes CASRPTGQHEQYF.